The 26 T cell receptor beta chains below were found in one sample sequenced in a study of STAT5B mutations in CD4+ large granular lymphocyte leukemia. Assay: immunoSEQ multiplex PCR; the TCRdb copy retains only in-frame clones and omits some. Of 30,000 to 40,000 clones in the sample, 70% to 80% are singletons; the top ten hold 0.55%. The specimen was CD4+ T cells from blood buffy coats. These receptor sequences come from a human donor in good health.

The chain carries TRBV18 and TRBJ2-7; 10 bases map to TRBD2. This CDR3 is built from 17 residues. The trim removed 3 bases at V and 5 bases at J, leaving 13 bases unmatched. The germline CDR1 and CDR2 sequences are KGHSH and LQKENI. The CDR3 nucleotides are TGTGCCAGCTCACCCCAACTAGCGGGGACCCTAAAGGACGAGCAGTACTTC. Translation: CASSPQLAGTLKDEQYF.

A few counts support this clone. V and J are TRBV10-3 and TRBJ2-5; 7 positions agree with TRBD2. CDR3 length: 15 residues. Germline V lookup: CDR1 ENHRY, CDR2 SYGVKD. With 6 bases clipped from V and 1 base from J, the junction kept 8 bases outside the gene matches. The DNA for the CDR3 is TGTGCCATCAGGGGCTCTAGCGGACCCCAAGAGACCCAGTACTTC. Residues: CAIRGSSGPQETQYF.

J is TRBJ1-1 and V is TRBV6-5, with 9 bases aligning to TRBD1. Per the germline V gene, CDR1 is MNHEY and CDR2 is SVGAGI. V dropped 4 bases and J dropped 8; count of bases not matched to a gene: 8. This CDR3 contains 14 residues. The CDR3 protein is CASSFTTGGMEAFF. CDR3 coding DNA: TGTGCCAGCAGTTTCACGACAGGGGGAATGGAAGCTTTCTTT.

This CDR3 reads CAIRTGLRTLPTEAFF. DNA for the CDR3: TGTGCCATCAGGACAGGGCTACGAACATTGCCCACTGAAGCTTTCTTT. V and J are TRBV10-3 and TRBJ1-1; TRBD1 aligns across 7 bases. The CDR3 sequence is 16 residues long. Losses at the gene ends were 6 bases for V and 4 bases for J; bases not matched to a gene: 14. The germline CDR1 and CDR2 sequences are ENHRY and SYGVKD.

CDR3 nucleotides: TGTGCCAGCAGCTCGGGACCCCTCTCAGATACGCAGTATTTT. Translating gives CASSSGPLSDTQYF. The V gene is TRBV7-3, the J gene TRBJ2-3, with D perhaps matching TRBD1 or TRBD2 (5 bases each). Trimming shortened V by 4 bases and J by 4 bases, and 12 bases separated the two germline ends. Germline V lookup: CDR1 SGHTA, CDR2 FQGTGA. The CDR3 totals 14 residues.

The chain is built from TRBV28 and TRBJ1-2; the D gene is possibly TRBD1 (5 bases). The length of the CDR3 is 13 residues. The germline V gene has CDR1 MDHEN and CDR2 SYDVKM. Trimming pared 5 bases from V and 2 bases from J, leaving 9 bases between. The CDR3 DNA reads TGTGCCAGCAGTGTACAGGAGAACTATGGCTACACCTTC. This translates into CASSVQENYGYTF.

In its sample, this clone was seen once. The CDR3 is CASSFRQGGETQYF. For the CDR3, the DNA is TGTGCCAGCAGCTTTCGACAGGGAGGAGAGACCCAGTACTTC. The rearrangement links TRBV5-6 to TRBJ2-5; perhaps TRBD1 as D (7 bases). From germline, CDR1 is SGHDT and CDR2 YYEEEE. The CDR3 runs to 14 residues. V lost 2 bases, J lost 4 bases, and 12 bases lay in between.

The rearrangement links TRBV18 to TRBJ2-5, with D perhaps being TRBD1 or TRBD2 (5 bases each). Trimming stripped 4 bases from V and 1 base from J, with 16 bases between. Germline V gives CDR1 KGHSH, CDR2 LQKENI. The CDR3 runs to 16 residues. The CDR3 bases are TGTGCCAGCTCACTGCCCGGTCCGGGGACCCAAGAGACCCAGTACTTC. As protein: CASSLPGPGTQETQYF.

This clone has a single count. The J gene is TRBJ2-1, the V gene TRBV5-1; 7 positions agree with TRBD1. The CDR3 totals 15 residues. V shed 3 bases, J shed 4 bases, and the junction held 7 bases outside the gene matches. Germline CDR1 reads SGHRS; CDR2 reads YFSETQ. CDR3 DNA: TGCGCCAGCAGCTATAGACAGGGAGAGTACAATGAGCAGTTCTTC. Amino acids: CASSYRQGEYNEQFF.

The chain recombines TRBV6-6 with TRBJ2-2; 10 bases agree with TRBD1. CDR1 is MNHNY and CDR2 is SVGAGI in the germline V gene (reference sequence). J lost 4 bases, V lost 6 bases, and 5 bases had no gene match. This CDR3 region has 15 residues. The CDR3 region is CASRAGQGSTGELFF. The CDR3 DNA sequence: TGTGCCAGCAGGGCGGGACAGGGGTCCACCGGGGAGCTGTTTTTT.

The genes are TRBV7-2 and TRBJ2-1; D is perhaps TRBD1 (5 bases). V shed 5 bases and J shed 0 bases, with 11 bases lying between them. The CDR3 contains 15 residues. Germline loops: CDR1 SGHTA, CDR2 FQGNSA. This CDR3 reads CASSGHVSSYNEQFF. CDR3 DNA sequence: TGTGCCAGCAGCGGACACGTAAGCTCCTACAATGAGCAGTTCTTC.

CDR3 amino acids: CATSSRQSNNYGYTF. CDR3 nucleotide sequence: TGTGCCACCAGCAGTAGACAGTCAAACAACTATGGCTACACCTTC. The V and J genes are TRBV15 and TRBJ1-2; D might be TRBD1 (5 bases). V lost 3 bases to trimming and J lost 2 bases, with 13 bases between them. The CDR3 loop spans 15 amino acids. From germline, CDR1 is LNHNV and CDR2 YYDKDF (reference sequence).

This sequence joins TRBV10-1 and TRBJ2-7; tentatively, D is TRBD2 (5 bases). CDR1 and CDR2 from the germline V gene are WNHNN and SYGVQD (reference sequence). This CDR3 is built from 12 residues. V was clipped by 9 bases and J by 3 bases, with 12 bases between them. As DNA, the CDR3 is TGCGCCAGGAGGACTGACTTCTACGAGCAGTACTTC. This codes for CARRTDFYEQYF.

The V gene is TRBV4-2, the J gene TRBJ1-5; TRBD1 matches 9 bases. The V gene end was trimmed by 1 base and the J gene end by 4 bases; junction bases not matched to a gene: 5. The CDR3 loop spans 16 amino acids. Germline V lookup: CDR1 LGHNA, CDR2 YNFKEQ. The DNA for the CDR3 is TGTGCCAGCAGCCAAGGGGACAGGGAGGGAAATCAGCCCCAGCATTTT. Residues: CASSQGDREGNQPQHF.

The rearrangement links TRBV5-1 to TRBJ2-3, with 8 bases that match TRBD1. This CDR3 has 15 amino acids. Trimming cost V 1 base and J 1 base; bases outside gene matches: 2. Germline values: CDR1 SGHRS, CDR2 YFSETQ. CDR3 loop: CASSLSTGGTDTQYF. The CDR3 DNA sequence: TGCGCCAGCAGCTTGTCGACAGGGGGCACAGATACGCAGTATTTT.

CDR3 residues: CASSVGGSYEQYF. The CDR3 DNA sequence: TGTGCCAGCAGCGTAGGAGGTTCCTACGAGCAGTACTTC. This chain links TRBV9 with TRBJ2-7; D gene ambiguous. CDR1 is SGDLS, CDR2 YYNGEE, per germline. Trimming removed 0 bases from V and 1 base from J, with 5 bases in between. This CDR3 is 13 amino acids long.

This chain joins TRBV7-8 and TRBJ2-7, with 8 bases lining up with TRBD1. Germline CDR1 SGHVS, CDR2 FQNEAQ. With 3 bases clipped from V and 6 bases from J, the junction kept 7 bases outside the gene matches. This CDR3 is 14 amino acids long. As DNA, the CDR3 is TGTGCCAGCAGCTTCGAACGGACAGGGTTCGAGCAGTACTTC. As protein: CASSFERTGFEQYF.

This clone showed up just a few times. The V call is TRBV5-1, the J call TRBJ1-3, with D unclear. Germline loops: CDR1 SGHRS, CDR2 YFSETQ. This CDR3 contains 16 residues. V was clipped by 0 bases and J by 0 bases, with 10 bases between them. The DNA for the CDR3 is TGCGCCAGCAGCTTGGAGGGCACGAGCTCTGGAAACACCATATATTTT. Encoded protein: CASSLEGTSSGNTIYF.

This clone was seen only a few times. The chain employs TRBV4-2 and TRBJ1-1; 8 bases map to TRBD1. The ends lost 0 bases at V and 5 bases at J; junction bases unmatched: 14. CDR3 size: 18 residues. Germline-derived CDR1 and CDR2 are LGHNA and YNFKEQ. CDR3 amino acids: CASSQERQGYRMWTEAFF. The DNA for the CDR3 is TGTGCCAGCAGCCAAGAAAGACAGGGGTACCGTATGTGGACTGAAGCTTTCTTT.

This clone appeared a single time. CDR3 sequence: CASSQDRGAGIYNEQFF. CDR3 bases: TGCGCCAGCAGCCAAGATCGAGGAGCGGGGATCTACAATGAGCAGTTCTTC. This chain uses TRBV4-1 with TRBJ2-1, with 7 bases fitting TRBD2. V lost 0 bases, J lost 3 bases, and 8 bases stayed unmatched. This CDR3 spans 17 amino acids. The germline V gene encodes CDR1 MGHRA and CDR2 YSYEKL.

This clone was counted once. The CDR3 sequence is CASQSGGRHNGELFF. In DNA form, the CDR3 reads TGTGCCTCCCAGTCGGGCGGGAGGCATAACGGGGAGCTGTTTTTT. V gene TRBV10-3 combines with J gene TRBJ2-2, with TRBD2 matching 8 bases. In germline, CDR1 is ENHRY, CDR2 SYGVKD. V was pared by 11 bases and J by 7 bases, with 15 bases of the junction left unmatched. This CDR3 region has 15 residues.

This chain uses TRBV7-6 with TRBJ2-7, with 10 bases fitting TRBD1. The germline gives CDR1 SGHVS, CDR2 FNYEAQ. V lost 5 bases to trimming and J lost 4 bases; unmatched junction nucleotides: 5. This CDR3 has 14 residues. Written as DNA, the CDR3 is TGTGCCAGCAGCCCGGGACAGGGGAGATACGAGCAGTACTTC. Amino acid sequence: CASSPGQGRYEQYF. The full variable domain, completed using reference TRBV7-6 and TRBJ2-7, is GAGVSQSPRYKVTKRGQDVALRCDPISGHVSLYWYRQALGQGPEFLTYFNYEAQQDKSGLPNDRFSAERPEGSISTLTIQRTEQRDSAMYRCASSPGQGRYEQYFGPGTRLTVT.

The CDR3 spells CASLRDRVYEQYF. The CDR3 region has the DNA TGTGCCAGCCTTAGGGACAGGGTCTACGAGCAGTACTTC. The chain employs TRBV27 and TRBJ2-7; 9 nucleotides align to TRBD1. The CDR3 sequence is 13 residues long. Germline V gene lookup returns CDR1 MNHEY and CDR2 SMNVEV (reference sequence). J gave up 3 bases and V 8 bases, and 5 bases lay outside the gene matches.

The rearrangement joins TRBV5-1 to TRBJ2-3, with TRBD1 as a possible D gene (6 bases). V gave up 3 bases and J gave up 2 bases, with 10 bases separating them. Germline V lookup: CDR1 SGHRS, CDR2 YFSETQ. This CDR3 comprises 14 residues. DNA for the CDR3: TGCGCCAGCAGCTCCGGACAGAACACAGATACGCAGTATTTT. This codes for CASSSGQNTDTQYF.

V usage is TRBV18 and J usage is TRBJ2-5; 8 bases agree with TRBD2. CDR1 is KGHSH, CDR2 LQKENI, per germline. The V segment lost 2 bases and the J segment 5 bases; nucleotides outside the gene matches: 7. CDR3 length: 15 residues. In DNA, the CDR3 is TGTGCCAGCTCACCAGACCCCTCGGGAGGGGAGACCCAGTACTTC. It encodes CASSPDPSGGETQYF.

The rearrangement uses TRBV27 and TRBJ2-7; D is ambiguous. The CDR3 is 13 residues long. Germline CDR1 is MNHEY and CDR2 is SMNVEV (reference sequence). Trimming pared 3 bases from V and 4 bases from J, leaving 10 bases between. CDR3 region: CASSFRVLYEQYF. CDR3 in DNA: TGTGCCAGCAGTTTTAGAGTCCTTTACGAGCAGTACTTC.